Here is one T cell receptor (beta chain) with its context. The antigen it recognizes is unknown. The record has no base qualities; no much larger clone is one base away. The data derive from a study of cytomegalovirus exposure and HLA in healthy donors (dated by TCRdb to 2016 to 2017). At the level of the whole study: According to a later analysis, the 120 or so validation repertoires were produced on the same platform as the approximately 690 repertoires of the first cohort. The study aimed to test whether signatures of past pathogen exposure could be identified by cataloging public T cell receptors. A separate validation cohort of more than 100 different subjects was used in addition to the roughly 620-subject first cohort. The study combined high-throughput TCR immunosequencing, statistical association of individual TCRs with disease status, and machine learning to predict cytomegalovirus infection status. What the authors observed across the whole study: Cytomegalovirus status was reported to be diagnosed by the classifier with high specificity and sensitivity in both the original and validation cohorts. While some public TCRs were present in many individuals, most TCR sequences turned up only very rarely across donors. The study listed 164 TCR beta chains as associated with cytomegalovirus. According to the authors, the approach could potentially be generalized to other disease states and immunological phenotypes. A later analysis had no HLA typing for the validation cohort, so co-occurrence there was scored across all 110 or so repertoires. In vitro tests confirmed that a few of the cytomegalovirus-associated TCR beta chains recognize cytomegalovirus antigens. Subsequent analysis determined that TCRs grouped into clusters in the first cohort also showed a tendency toward co-occurrence across the 120 or so validation repertoires, and 85% to 95% of cluster scores exceeded 0.

Libraries were constructed by the immunoSEQ multiplex PCR assay. In the paper's pipeline: A statistical classification framework was built for diagnosing cytomegalovirus status from the catalog of TCR beta chain sequences. Imported from immuneACCESS, the table was reduced by TCRdb to in-frame sequences with V and J called. These copies leave out some clones; in studies compared against another copy, an unresolved V gene accounts for under half, and the cause of the remainder is not known. The DNA gave D and trimming, while V, J and clone size come from that table. The sample table contains around 300,000 clones; only one count was recorded for about nine tenths of them. The top ten clonotypes cover roughly 1.1% of the sample. The V end loses 1 base and the J end loses 6 bases, and a stretch of 15 bases separates them. The CDR3, from cysteine to phenylalanine, totals 15 residues. Just the 45-base CDR3 DNA is kept, in frame starting at base 1. From a lookup of the germline V gene, CDR1 and CDR2 are SQVTM and ANQGSEA.

Donors formed part of the validation cohort, which comprised approximately 130 subjects and was distinct from the first cohort of 666 subjects. This receptor was obtained from a woman aged 30 to 39 in good health and CMV-seropositive. Sequencing input: PBMCs. The sequence links TRBV29-1 to TRBJ2-2; too little of a D gene remains to name it. At the DNA level, the sequence is TGCAGCGTTGAAGGGGGTAGCTTCAACCCCGGGGAGCTGTTTTTT. This encodes CSVEGGSFNPGELFF.